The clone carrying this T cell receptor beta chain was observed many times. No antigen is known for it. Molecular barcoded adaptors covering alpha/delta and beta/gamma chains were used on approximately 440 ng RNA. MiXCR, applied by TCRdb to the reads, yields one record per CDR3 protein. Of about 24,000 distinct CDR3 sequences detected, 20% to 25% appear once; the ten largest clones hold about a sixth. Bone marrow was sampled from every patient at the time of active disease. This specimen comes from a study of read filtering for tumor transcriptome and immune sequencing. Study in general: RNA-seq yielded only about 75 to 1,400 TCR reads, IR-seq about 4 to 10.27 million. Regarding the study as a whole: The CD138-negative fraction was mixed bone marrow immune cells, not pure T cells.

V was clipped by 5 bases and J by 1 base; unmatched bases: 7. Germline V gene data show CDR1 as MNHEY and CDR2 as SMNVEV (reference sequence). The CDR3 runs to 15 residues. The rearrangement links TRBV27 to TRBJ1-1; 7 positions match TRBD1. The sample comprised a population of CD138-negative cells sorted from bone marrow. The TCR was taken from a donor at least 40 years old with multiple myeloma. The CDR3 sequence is CASSDTGVWNTEAFF. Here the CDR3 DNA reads TGTGCCAGCAGTGATACAGGGGTTTGGAACACTGAAGCTTTCTTT.